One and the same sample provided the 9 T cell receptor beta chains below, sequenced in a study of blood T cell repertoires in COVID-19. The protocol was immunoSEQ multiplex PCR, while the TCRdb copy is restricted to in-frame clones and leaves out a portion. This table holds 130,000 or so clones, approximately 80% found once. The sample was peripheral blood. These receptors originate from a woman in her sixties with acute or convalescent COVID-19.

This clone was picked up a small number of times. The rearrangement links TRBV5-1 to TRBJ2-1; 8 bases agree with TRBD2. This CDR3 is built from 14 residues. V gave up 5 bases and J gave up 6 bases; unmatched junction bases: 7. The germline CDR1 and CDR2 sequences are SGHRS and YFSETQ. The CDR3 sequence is CASREGGGTNEQFF. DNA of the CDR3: TGCGCCAGCAGAGAGGGCGGGGGGACCAATGAGCAGTTCTTC.

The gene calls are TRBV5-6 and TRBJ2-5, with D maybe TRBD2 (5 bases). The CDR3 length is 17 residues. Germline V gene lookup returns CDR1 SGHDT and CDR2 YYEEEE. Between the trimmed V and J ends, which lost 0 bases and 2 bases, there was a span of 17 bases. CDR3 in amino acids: CASSLATGYLIQETQYF. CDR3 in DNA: TGTGCCAGCAGCTTGGCAACGGGGTACTTAATACAAGAGACCCAGTACTTC. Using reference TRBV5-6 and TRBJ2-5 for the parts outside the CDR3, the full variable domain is DAGVTQSPTHLIKTRGQQVTLRCSPKSGHDTVSWYQQALGQGPQFIFQYYEEEERQRGNFPDRFSGHQFPNYSSELNVNALLLGDSALYLCASSLATGYLIQETQYFGPGTRLLVL.

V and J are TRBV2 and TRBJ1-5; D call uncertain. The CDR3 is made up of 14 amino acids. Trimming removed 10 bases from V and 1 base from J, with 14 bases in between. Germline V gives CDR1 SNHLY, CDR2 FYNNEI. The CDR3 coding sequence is TGTGCCACTCGGCGGGGAGACAGCAATCAGCCCCAGCATTTT. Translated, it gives CATRRGDSNQPQHF.

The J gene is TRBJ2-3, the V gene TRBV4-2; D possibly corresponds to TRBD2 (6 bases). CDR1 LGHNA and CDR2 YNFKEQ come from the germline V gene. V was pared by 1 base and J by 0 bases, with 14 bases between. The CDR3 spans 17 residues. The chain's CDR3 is CASSQATGRGSTDTQYF. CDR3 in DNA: TGTGCCAGCAGCCAAGCAACGGGACGGGGGAGCACAGATACGCAGTATTTT.

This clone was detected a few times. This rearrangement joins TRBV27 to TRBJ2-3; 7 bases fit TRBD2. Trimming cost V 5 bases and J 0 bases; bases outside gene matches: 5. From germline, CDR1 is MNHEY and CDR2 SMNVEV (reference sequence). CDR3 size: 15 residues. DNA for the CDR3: TGTGCCAGCAGTCCTAGCGGCCCTAGCACAGATACGCAGTATTTT. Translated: CASSPSGPSTDTQYF.

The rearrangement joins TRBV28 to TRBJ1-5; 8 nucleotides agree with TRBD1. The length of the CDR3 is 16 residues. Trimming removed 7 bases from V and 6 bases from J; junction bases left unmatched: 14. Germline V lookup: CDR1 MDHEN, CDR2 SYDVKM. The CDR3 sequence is CASIKGTQGVSQPQHF. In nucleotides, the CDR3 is TGTGCCAGCATTAAGGGCACACAGGGGGTGAGTCAGCCCCAGCATTTT.

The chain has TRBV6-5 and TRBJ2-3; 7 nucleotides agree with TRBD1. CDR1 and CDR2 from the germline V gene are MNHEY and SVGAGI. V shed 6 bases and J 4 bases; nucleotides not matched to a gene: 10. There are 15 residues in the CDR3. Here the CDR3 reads CASSRRRTGPDTQYF. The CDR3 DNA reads TGTGCCAGCAGCCGACGAAGGACAGGCCCAGATACGCAGTATTTT.

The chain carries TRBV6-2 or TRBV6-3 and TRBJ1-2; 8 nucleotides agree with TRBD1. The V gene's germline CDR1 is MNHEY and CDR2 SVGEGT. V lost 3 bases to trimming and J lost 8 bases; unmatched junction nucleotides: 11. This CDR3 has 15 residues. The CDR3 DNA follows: TGTGCCAGCAGTTATGGTAGGACAGGGCTGGTCGGCTACACCTTC. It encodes CASSYGRTGLVGYTF.

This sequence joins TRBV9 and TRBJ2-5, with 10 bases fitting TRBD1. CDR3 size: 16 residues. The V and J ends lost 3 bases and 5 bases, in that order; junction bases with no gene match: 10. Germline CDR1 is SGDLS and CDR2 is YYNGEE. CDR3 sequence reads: CASSAATGGAGETQYF. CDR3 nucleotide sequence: TGTGCCAGCAGCGCGGCGACAGGGGGCGCGGGGGAGACCCAGTACTTC. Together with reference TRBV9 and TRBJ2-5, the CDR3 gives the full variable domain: DSGVTQTPKHLITATGQRVTLRCSPRSGDLSVYWYQQSLDQGLQFLIQYYNGEERAKGNILERFSAQQFPDLHSELNLSSLELGDSALYFCASSAATGGAGETQYFGPGTRLLVL.